A single sample gave rise to the 28 T cell receptor beta chains below, sequenced in a study of blood T cell repertoires in COVID-19. Produced via immunoSEQ multiplex PCR; TCRdb's table is partial and in-frame only. Of approximately 250,000 clones in the sample, 85% were seen once. The source material was PBMCs or T cells enriched from blood (not recorded which). These receptors came from a woman in her 50s with acute COVID-19.

CDR3 sequence: CSVGRGAPNTEAFF. The CDR3 bases are TGCAGCGTCGGGAGGGGGGCTCCGAACACTGAAGCTTTCTTT. V is TRBV29-1 and J is TRBJ1-1; TRBD1 might be the D (6 bases). The V end was cut by 6 bases, the J end by 1 base, with 15 bases between. Per germline, CDR1 SQVTM and CDR2 ANQGSEA. CDR3 length: 14 amino acids.

J is TRBJ1-2 and V is TRBV12-5, with a possible D match to TRBD1 (5 bases). Germline CDR1 LGHNT, CDR2 FRNRAP. V was shortened by 4 bases and J by 6 bases, with 12 bases between the two germline ends. The CDR3 is 13 residues long. The CDR3 nucleotides read TGTGCTAGTGGTTGGGGCTCTACGGATGGCTACACCTTC. It yields the protein CASGWGSTDGYTF.

The sample holds one count of this clone. This chain connects TRBV6-2 or TRBV6-3 to TRBJ1-5, with a tentative D call TRBD1 (6 bases). V shed 7 bases and J shed 2 bases, with 21 bases lying between them. CDR3 size: 17 residues. Germline CDR1 reads MNHEY; CDR2 reads SVGEGT. The CDR3 protein is CASTPHIVKGGNQPQHF. Here the CDR3 DNA reads TGTGCCAGCACCCCCCACATCGTAAAGGGGGGCAATCAGCCCCAGCATTTT.

The rearrangement links TRBV5-1 to TRBJ1-1, with 9 bases identical to TRBD1. The CDR3 is 13 amino acids. Per germline, CDR1 SGHRS and CDR2 YFSETQ. Germline trimming cut 5 bases from V and 4 bases from J; bases unmatched to any gene: 3. CDR3 protein: CASSDRGGTEAFF. In DNA, the CDR3 is TGCGCCAGCAGTGACAGGGGGGGCACTGAAGCTTTCTTT. The full variable domain, completed using reference TRBV5-1 and TRBJ1-1, is KAGVTQTPRYLIKTRGQQVTLSCSPISGHRSVSWYQQTPGQGLQFLFEYFSETQRNKGNFPGRFSGRQFSNSRSEMNVSTLELGDSALYLCASSDRGGTEAFFGQGTRLTVV.

The chain links TRBV12-3 or TRBV12-4 to TRBJ2-7, with D maybe TRBD1 (6 bases). Trimming took off 4 bases at V and 2 bases at J, with 6 bases between the two ends. The CDR3 length is 12 residues. The CDR3 coding sequence is TGTGCCAGCAGTTGGACAGCCTACGAGCAGTACTTC. Residues: CASSWTAYEQYF.

This clone was observed a single time. The J gene is TRBJ1-1, the V gene TRBV5-5; TRBD1 is a possible D gene (5 bases). The CDR3 has 14 residues. Germline V lookup: CDR1 SGHKS, CDR2 YYEKEE (reference sequence). With 2 bases removed from V and 0 bases from J, the gap between germline ends came to 8 bases. The CDR3 region has the DNA TGTGCCAGCAGCTTTGACAGCCTGAACACTGAAGCTTTCTTT. Translated, it gives CASSFDSLNTEAFF.

The chain has TRBV5-1 and TRBJ1-3; 7 nucleotides match TRBD1. This CDR3 comprises 16 residues. Germline V gene lookup returns CDR1 SGHRS and CDR2 YFSETQ. The V and J ends lost 4 bases and 3 bases, in that order; junction bases with no gene match: 10. CDR3 region: CASSNRTGGVGNTIYF. CDR3 nucleotide sequence: TGCGCCAGCAGCAACAGGACAGGCGGTGTTGGAAACACCATATATTTT.

V is TRBV27 and J is TRBJ2-3; 11 bases are a match to TRBD1. The CDR3 sequence is 15 residues long. Germline V gene sequence: CDR1 MNHEY, CDR2 SMNVEV (reference sequence). J gave up 2 bases and V 6 bases, and 4 bases lay outside the gene matches. DNA for the CDR3: TGTGCCAGCAGAAGGACAGGGGGCCTCACAGATACGCAGTATTTT. Encoded protein: CASRRTGGLTDTQYF.

J is TRBJ1-1 and V is TRBV20-1, with no clear D. The V and J ends lost 6 bases and 5 bases respectively, with 10 bases between them. Germline values: CDR1 DFQATT, CDR2 SNEGSKA (reference sequence). There are 11 residues in the CDR3. The CDR3: CSAEAGTEAFF. Here the CDR3 DNA reads TGCAGTGCCGAGGCGGGTACTGAAGCTTTCTTT.

This clone was seen a handful of times. The chain employs TRBV6-5 and TRBJ1-6; possible D gene TRBD1, 6 bases. Trimming cost V 1 base and J 7 bases, with 11 bases left between them. The CDR3 is 15 residues long. Germline-derived CDR1 and CDR2 are MNHEY and SVGAGI. The CDR3, as DNA: TGTGCCAGCAGTTACTTAGGGGGGGAGAATTCACCCCTCCACTTT. It translates to CASSYLGGENSPLHF.

The chain links TRBV20-1 to TRBJ1-2; D perhaps matches TRBD1 (6 bases). CDR3 length equals 11 residues. Germline lookup yields CDR1 DFQATT and CDR2 SNEGSKA (reference sequence). With 5 bases removed from V and 9 bases from J, the gap between germline ends came to 13 bases. The CDR3 region is CSAYRQDSYTF. CDR3 sequence (DNA): TGCAGTGCTTACCGACAGGACAGCTACACCTTC.

V gene TRBV5-1 combines with J gene TRBJ1-4; D gene uncertain. Trimming left V 0 bases short and J 4 bases short, with 7 bases between. Germline V CDR1 and CDR2: SGHRS, YFSETQ. This CDR3 spans 14 amino acids. The CDR3 DNA reads as TGCGCCAGCAGCTTGGACGGAGATAATGAAAAACTGTTTTTT. Translated, it gives CASSLDGDNEKLFF.

This chain connects TRBV9 to TRBJ1-6; possibly TRBD1 for D (5 bases). The CDR3 covers 15 residues. Germline loops: CDR1 SGDLS, CDR2 YYNGEE. V lost 0 bases to trimming and J lost 7 bases, with 11 bases between them. The CDR3 bases are TGTGCCAGCAGCGTAGGCAGGGATCAAAATTCACCCCTCCACTTT. This sequence encodes CASSVGRDQNSPLHF.

This sequence joins TRBV11-1 and TRBJ1-4; perhaps TRBD1 as D (6 bases). This CDR3 spans 14 amino acids. Trimming removed 4 bases from V and 4 bases from J, with 10 bases in between. Looked up from germline, CDR1 is SGHAT and CDR2 is FQDESV (reference sequence). CDR3 sequence (DNA): TGTGCCAGCAGCTCAGACAGGATTAATGAAAAACTGTTTTTT. Translating it yields CASSSDRINEKLFF.

The CDR3 DNA reads as TGTGCCAGGGACTACAGTGAAAGCTCCTACGAGCAGTACTTC. It specifies CARDYSESSYEQYF. This chain joins TRBV19 and TRBJ2-7; D possibly corresponds to TRBD2 (6 bases). The length of the CDR3 is 14 residues. Trimming cost V 9 bases and J 0 bases, with 15 bases left between them. Germline V CDR1 and CDR2: LNHDA, SQIVND (reference sequence).

This chain links TRBV9 with TRBJ1-3; a weak D match, TRBD1 (6 bases). V was trimmed by 4 bases and J by 0 bases, leaving 14 bases between them. CDR3 length: 16 amino acids. Germline V gene lookup returns CDR1 SGDLS and CDR2 YYNGEE. The CDR3 DNA reads TGTGCCAGCAGCCCCCCCGGACAGCGCTCTGGAAACACCATATATTTT. It codes for CASSPPGQRSGNTIYF.

This chain joins TRBV19 and TRBJ1-3, with D hard to call. Germline CDR1 reads LNHDA; CDR2 reads SQIVND (reference sequence). The CDR3 runs to 15 residues. Trimming took 4 bases from V and 0 from J, leaving 10 bases between them. As DNA, the CDR3 is TGTGCCAGTAGTAGGCAGACTCGCTCTGGAAACACCATATATTTT. Translating it yields CASSRQTRSGNTIYF.

This clone has only a few counts. Written as DNA, the CDR3 is TGTGCTAGTGGTAGCGGGGGAAGGAACACTGAAGCTTTCTTT. This translates into CASGSGGRNTEAFF. The rearrangement joins TRBV12-5 to TRBJ1-1; D possibly corresponds to TRBD1 (5 bases). Trimming left V 5 bases short and J 1 base short, with 11 bases between. CDR3 length: 14 amino acids. Germline V lookup: CDR1 LGHNT, CDR2 FRNRAP.

V is TRBV24-1 and J is TRBJ2-2; maybe TRBD1 (7 bases). The CDR3 totals 15 residues. The V end lost 4 bases, the J end lost 6 bases, and 14 bases lay between the germline ends. Germline V CDR1 and CDR2: KGHDR, SFDVKD. CDR3 coding DNA: TGTGCCACCAGTGACCAGGGGGGTCCTGCCGGGGAGCTGTTTTTT. Translated, it gives CATSDQGGPAGELFF.

The J gene is TRBJ2-1, the V gene TRBV7-2; 10 nucleotides line up with TRBD2. The CDR3 length is 15 residues. Trimming cost V 5 bases and J 8 bases; bases outside gene matches: 9. From germline, CDR1 is SGHTA and CDR2 FQGNSA. CDR3 loop: CASSPSGGATHEQFF. DNA of the CDR3: TGTGCCAGCAGCCCGAGCGGGGGGGCCACCCATGAGCAGTTCTTC.

The V and J genes are TRBV4-3 and TRBJ2-3; TRBD2 agrees at 11 bases. Per the germline V gene, CDR1 is LGHNA and CDR2 is YSLEER. V lost 1 base and J lost 6; bases outside the gene matches: 6. There are 16 residues in the CDR3. CDR3 region: CASSQGKTSGVDTQYF. CDR3 DNA sequence: TGCGCCAGCAGCCAAGGAAAGACTAGCGGGGTGGATACGCAGTATTTT.

V usage is TRBV5-4 and J usage is TRBJ1-2, with 12 positions matching TRBD1. Germline assignment: CDR1 SGHNT and CDR2 YYREEE (reference sequence). There are 16 residues in the CDR3. V gave up 2 bases and J gave up 4 bases; unmatched junction bases: 6. This chain's CDR3 is CASSFGGGQGAYGYTF. CDR3 DNA: TGTGCCAGCAGCTTTGGTGGGGGACAGGGGGCCTATGGCTACACCTTC.

This sequence joins TRBV4-3 and TRBJ2-5; D might be TRBD1 (6 bases). Per the germline V gene, CDR1 is LGHNA and CDR2 is YSLEER. The CDR3 length is 14 residues. Trimming took off 1 base at V and 3 bases at J, with 9 bases between the two ends. The CDR3, as DNA: TGCGCCAGCAGCCAAGGACAGGCAAAAGAGACCCAGTACTTC. This sequence encodes CASSQGQAKETQYF.

The chain couples TRBV11-2 to TRBJ2-1, with D possibly matching TRBD1 (5 bases). The V end was cut by 5 bases, the J end by 9 bases, with 11 bases between. The CDR3 is 12 residues long. Germline V lookup: CDR1 SGHAT, CDR2 FQNNGV. The CDR3 protein is CASSAGSFEQFF. The CDR3 DNA reads as TGTGCCAGCAGCGCAGGGTCCTTTGAGCAGTTCTTC.

This chain links TRBV7-9 with TRBJ1-5, with D perhaps matching TRBD1 (5 bases). V lost 3 bases, J lost 5 bases, and 11 bases lay in between. The CDR3 loop spans 14 amino acids. Germline V gene lookup returns CDR1 SEHNR and CDR2 FQNEAQ (reference sequence). The CDR3 nucleotides are TGTGCCAGCAGCTTGGTAGGGGTGGATCAGCCCCAGCATTTT. It encodes CASSLVGVDQPQHF.

The V and J genes are TRBV3-1 (or the pseudogene TRBV3-2) and TRBJ1-1, with 7 nucleotides matching TRBD1. Germline lookup yields CDR1 LGHDT and CDR2 YNNKEL (reference sequence). The J segment lost 5 bases and the V segment lost 4 bases, leaving 10 bases of the junction unmatched. The CDR3 is 15 amino acids. The CDR3 here is CASSPSGGLLTEAFF. The CDR3 DNA sequence: TGTGCCAGCAGCCCCTCAGGGGGTTTGTTAACTGAAGCTTTCTTT.

The chain uses TRBV15 and TRBJ2-3; D is unresolved. Germline V gives CDR1 LNHNV, CDR2 YYDKDF (reference sequence). Trimming left V 0 bases short and J 5 bases short, with 3 bases between. This CDR3 has 12 residues. Here the CDR3 reads CATSRDRDTQYF. The CDR3 bases are TGTGCCACCAGCAGAGACAGAGATACGCAGTATTTT.

The chain combines TRBV5-4 with TRBJ1-1; D uncertain. V was shortened by 4 bases and J by 4 bases, with 11 bases between the two germline ends. This CDR3 has 13 residues. Germline V gene data show CDR1 as SGHNT and CDR2 as YYREEE (reference sequence). CDR3 amino acids: CASSAGLITEAFF. For the CDR3, the DNA is TGTGCCAGCAGCGCCGGGTTAATCACTGAAGCTTTCTTT.